These 14 T cell receptor beta chains were all obtained from the same sample, sequenced in a study of cytomegalovirus exposure and HLA in healthy donors. Researchers ran the PCR with 60 Vbeta and 13 Jbeta primers. TCRdb keeps only in-frame clones here, not all; method: immunoSEQ multiplex PCR. Of roughly 200,000 clones detected, around 77% appear once; the ten largest clones hold about 2.8%. Sequences were obtained from PBMCs. These receptors were collected from a woman aged 25 to 39 in good health and CMV-seronegative.

This clone was counted between two and nine times. The chain carries TRBV27 and TRBJ2-1; D is possibly TRBD2 (6 bases). CDR3 size: 15 residues. V gave up 5 bases and J gave up 2 bases, with 13 bases separating them. CDR1 and CDR2 (germline): MNHEY, SMNVEV (reference sequence). CDR3 sequence reads: CASSLRLVPYNEQFF. The CDR3, as DNA: TGTGCCAGCAGTCTGAGACTAGTCCCCTACAATGAGCAGTTCTTC.

The chain employs TRBV6-1 and TRBJ1-1; D ambiguous. The CDR3 runs 16 residues. The germline V gene encodes CDR1 MNHNS and CDR2 SASEGT. Trimming took 1 base from V and 2 from J, leaving 14 bases between them. The CDR3 sequence: CASSEGAGVSNTEAFF. CDR3 DNA: TGTGCCAGCAGTGAAGGGGCAGGCGTTTCCAACACTGAAGCTTTCTTT.

In this sample, this clone turned up a few times. The gene calls are TRBV11-2 and TRBJ2-1, with TRBD1 identical over 9 bases. The V gene end was trimmed by 6 bases and the J gene end by 8 bases; junction bases not matched to a gene: 11. Germline values: CDR1 SGHAT, CDR2 FQNNGV. The CDR3 runs to 15 residues. The CDR3 is CASSLWGQGDHEQFF. CDR3 in DNA: TGTGCCAGCAGTCTTTGGGGACAGGGCGACCATGAGCAGTTCTTC.

The CDR3 reads CASRQTSGSSYEQYF. In nucleotides, the CDR3 is TGCGCCAGCCGACAGACTAGCGGCTCCTCCTACGAGCAGTACTTC. The chain is built from TRBV5-1 and TRBJ2-7, with 9 positions matching TRBD2. The CDR3 is made up of 15 amino acids. V lost 7 bases and J lost 0; bases outside the gene matches: 8. Germline-derived CDR1 and CDR2 are SGHRS and YFSETQ.

The rearrangement uses TRBV5-5 and TRBJ1-6, with 7 bases matching TRBD1. The V and J ends lost 4 bases and 10 bases, in that order; junction bases with no gene match: 8. The CDR3 sequence is 14 residues long. CDR1 is SGHKS, CDR2 YYEKEE, per germline (reference sequence). The CDR3 protein is CASSTKQGYSPLHF. For the CDR3, the DNA is TGTGCCAGCAGCACAAAACAGGGGTACTCACCCCTCCACTTT.

The chain uses TRBV28 and TRBJ2-7; 10 positions agree with TRBD2. V trimming: 2 bases; J trimming: 2 bases; junction bases outside the gene matches: 12. The germline V gene has CDR1 MDHEN and CDR2 SYDVKM. This CDR3 has 18 amino acids. In DNA, the CDR3 is TGTGCCAGCAGTTTAAGCCCCCTGGTAAGCGGGAGGGCCTACGAGCAGTACTTC. Amino acid sequence: CASSLSPLVSGRAYEQYF.

The rearrangement links TRBV5-1 to TRBJ2-3; D is uncertain. V dropped 0 bases and J dropped 2 bases, with 4 bases sitting between them. The CDR3 runs 13 residues. Germline V gene data show CDR1 as SGHRS and CDR2 as YFSETQ. The CDR3 sequence is CASSLDYTDTQYF. In nucleotides, the CDR3 is TGCGCCAGCAGCTTGGACTACACAGATACGCAGTATTTT.

The chain has TRBV27 and TRBJ2-3; D not certain. This CDR3 spans 15 amino acids. V shed 8 bases and J shed 3 bases, with 18 bases lying between them. CDR1 and CDR2 from the germline V gene are MNHEY and SMNVEV (reference sequence). CDR3 region: CASGTSGLLTDTQYF. The CDR3 nucleotides read TGTGCCAGCGGCACTTCGGGTCTACTAACAGATACGCAGTATTTT.

The V gene is TRBV28, the J gene TRBJ1-1; D may be TRBD1 (6 bases). From germline, CDR1 is MDHEN and CDR2 SYDVKM. The CDR3 extends over 16 amino acids. Trimming shortened V by 1 base and J by 3 bases, and 15 bases separated the two germline ends. The CDR3 DNA reads as TGTGCCAGCAGTTTATTAGGTGAGGGGACACACACTGAAGCTTTCTTT. This translates into CASSLLGEGTHTEAFF.

The chain combines TRBV30 with TRBJ2-1, with TRBD1 identical over 10 bases. Germline V gives CDR1 GTSNPN, CDR2 SVGIG (reference sequence). This CDR3 is built from 16 residues. J gave up 2 bases and V 4 bases, and 8 bases lay outside the gene matches. CDR3 DNA: TGTGCCTGGACTCATGAGGGGACAGGGGCCTACAATGAGCAGTTCTTC. It codes for CAWTHEGTGAYNEQFF.

V and J are TRBV5-1 and TRBJ2-7; D call uncertain. There are 14 residues in the CDR3. In germline, CDR1 is SGHRS, CDR2 YFSETQ. The germline V and J ends were trimmed by 0 bases and 0 bases, with 7 bases remaining between them. CDR3 DNA sequence: TGCGCCAGCAGCTTGGAATGGAGCTCCTACGAGCAGTACTTC. Protein product: CASSLEWSSYEQYF. The full variable domain, with the rest looked up from reference TRBV5-1 and TRBJ2-7, is KAGVTQTPRYLIKTRGQQVTLSCSPISGHRSVSWYQQTPGQGLQFLFEYFSETQRNKGNFPGRFSGRQFSNSRSEMNVSTLELGDSALYLCASSLEWSSYEQYFGPGTRLTVT.

V is TRBV21-1 and J is TRBJ1-5; TRBD1 reflects the table's D call only, with no check against the DNA. TRBV21-1 is a pseudogene segment. The length of the CDR3 is 16 residues. The CDR3, as DNA: TGTGCCAGCAGGGGACAGGTAAACCGGGCTAATCAGCCCCAGCATTTT. Translated, it gives CASRGQVNRANQPQHF.

J is TRBJ2-7 and V is TRBV13; no definite D call. The V gene lost 3 bases and the J gene lost 3 bases, with 9 bases spanning the gap. Per germline, CDR1 PRHDT and CDR2 FYEKMQ (reference sequence). The CDR3 totals 13 residues. The CDR3 nucleotides read TGTGCCAGCAGCTTCGGTCCCAACTACGAGCAGTACTTC. Encoded protein: CASSFGPNYEQYF. The full variable domain, rest sourced from reference TRBV13 and TRBJ2-7, is AAGVIQSPRHLIKEKRETATLKCYPIPRHDTVYWYQQGPGQDPQFLISFYEKMQSDKGSIPDRFSAQQFSDYHSELNMSSLELGDSALYFCASSFGPNYEQYFGPGTRLTVT.

This chain uses TRBV6-6 with TRBJ2-7; TRBD1 matches 7 bases. J lost 1 base, V lost 11 bases, and 8 bases had no gene match. Germline assignment: CDR1 MNHNY and CDR2 SVGAGI (reference sequence). This CDR3 has 13 amino acids. CDR3: CAVRDRVSYEQYF. In DNA, the CDR3 is TGTGCCGTACGTGACAGGGTATCCTACGAGCAGTACTTC.